The 24 T cell receptor beta chains reported below all come from one sample, sequenced in a study of blood T cell repertoires in COVID-19. Profiled with immunoSEQ multiplex PCR; TCRdb holds only in-frame clones, not every one. The data show about 45,000 clones, roughly 87% seen once. Sequenced material: peripheral blood. Receptor source: a woman of 80 years or more with active COVID-19.

The chain employs TRBV5-4 and TRBJ2-2; the D gene is possibly TRBD2 (6 bases). This CDR3 is built from 16 residues. The germline gives CDR1 SGHNT, CDR2 YYREEE (reference sequence). V was pared by 3 bases and J by 2 bases, with 14 bases between. In nucleotides, the CDR3 is TGTGCCAGCAGCTACACGGGACTCCTAAACACCGGGGAGCTGTTTTTT. Its protein is CASSYTGLLNTGELFF. Filled out from reference TRBV5-4 and TRBJ2-2, the complete variable domain reads ETGVTQSPTHLIKTRGQQVTLRCSSQSGHNTVSWYQQALGQGPQFIFQYYREEENGRGNFPPRFSGLQFPNYSSELNVNALELDDSALYLCASSYTGLLNTGELFFGEGSRLTVL.

The V and J genes are TRBV5-4 and TRBJ2-1, with D possibly being TRBD2 (5 bases). This CDR3 spans 15 amino acids. CDR1 is SGHNT and CDR2 is YYREEE in the germline V gene (reference sequence). The V gene lost 4 bases and the J gene lost 9 bases, with 20 bases spanning the gap. The chain's CDR3 is CASSASVRDGGEQFF. CDR3 coding DNA: TGTGCCAGCAGCGCTAGTGTGAGGGATGGTGGTGAGCAGTTCTTC.

V is TRBV4-3 and J is TRBJ1-1; unclear D gene. This CDR3 contains 14 residues. The V gene lost 3 bases and the J gene lost 2 bases, with 10 bases spanning the gap. The V gene's germline CDR1 is LGHNA and CDR2 YSLEER. The CDR3 here is CASSQNRVNTEAFF. The CDR3 DNA is TGCGCCAGCAGCCAGAACAGAGTAAACACTGAAGCTTTCTTT.

The J gene is TRBJ2-1, the V gene TRBV19; TRBD2 matches 8 bases. This CDR3 region has 13 residues. V shed 3 bases and J 9 bases; nucleotides not matched to a gene: 4. From germline, CDR1 is LNHDA and CDR2 SQIVND (reference sequence). The CDR3 loop is CASSIREGPEQFF. CDR3 in DNA: TGTGCCAGTAGTATCCGGGAGGGGCCTGAGCAGTTCTTC.

The gene calls are TRBV11-2 and TRBJ2-6; D gene ambiguous. The V gene lost 3 bases and the J gene lost 0 bases, with 9 bases spanning the gap. The CDR3 spans 16 residues. Germline CDR1 reads SGHAT; CDR2 reads FQNNGV. CDR3: CASSLIASSGANVLTF. The CDR3 DNA reads as TGTGCCAGCAGCTTGATTGCCAGCTCTGGGGCCAACGTCCTGACTTTC.

The chain links TRBV6-5 to TRBJ2-7; 10 bases line up with TRBD1. After removal of 6 bases from V and 8 bases from J, the junction contained 10 bases not matched to a gene. The CDR3 consists of 14 residues. Germline V CDR1 and CDR2: MNHEY, SVGAGI. The CDR3 DNA follows: TGTGCCAGCAGCCGGGACAGGGGCGCAGAACAGCAGTACTTC. It specifies CASSRDRGAEQQYF.

This clone is labeled as medium-sized. J is TRBJ2-7 and V is TRBV11-2; TRBD1 might be the D (6 bases). Trimming pared 0 bases from V and 2 bases from J, leaving 14 bases between. The CDR3 runs 16 residues. Germline lookup yields CDR1 SGHAT and CDR2 FQNNGV. The CDR3: CASSLDRSQGTYEQYF. The CDR3 nucleotides read TGTGCCAGCAGCTTAGATCGATCACAGGGTACCTACGAGCAGTACTTC.

This rearrangement joins TRBV6-5 to TRBJ1-2; 8 bases line up with TRBD1. J lost 4 bases, V lost 6 bases, and 7 bases had no gene match. Germline lookup yields CDR1 MNHEY and CDR2 SVGAGI. The CDR3 sequence is 14 residues long. The DNA of the CDR3 is TGTGCCAGCAGAACTACAGGGGGGAGCTATGGCTACACCTTC. It is translated as CASRTTGGSYGYTF.

The J gene is TRBJ1-2, the V gene TRBV5-4; D gene uncertain. With 0 bases removed from V and 4 bases from J, the gap between germline ends came to 7 bases. This CDR3 is 13 amino acids long. Germline values: CDR1 SGHNT, CDR2 YYREEE (reference sequence). The CDR3 nucleotides read TGTGCCAGCAGCTTGGAGACTCCCTATGGCTACACCTTC. This encodes CASSLETPYGYTF.

The rearrangement joins TRBV29-1 to TRBJ1-5; D is undetermined. The germline V and J ends were trimmed by 4 bases and 7 bases, with 11 bases remaining between them. Germline loops: CDR1 SQVTM, CDR2 ANQGSEA. This CDR3 has 12 amino acids. The CDR3 reads CSVGTGGQPQHF. The CDR3 nucleotides are TGCAGCGTTGGGACCGGAGGGCAGCCCCAGCATTTT.

Note on this clone: At one end the junction does not follow the germline gene, possibly because of a read error. V and J are TRBV23-1 and TRBJ1-2, with TRBD1 identical over 7 bases. TRBV23-1 is annotated as an ORF whose role is uncertain. The length of the CDR3 is 10 residues. The CDR3 sequence: CASSRTGSTF. The CDR3 nucleotides are TGCGCCAGCAGCCGGACAGGCTCCACCTTC.

The rearrangement joins TRBV7-2 to TRBJ2-5; 10 bases line up with TRBD1. Trimming cost V 3 bases and J 1 base; bases outside gene matches: 11. Looked up from germline, CDR1 is SGHTA and CDR2 is FQGNSA. The CDR3 runs 18 residues. Written as DNA, the CDR3 is TGTGCCAGCAGCTTCCCGGGACAGGGGATGGGGGGCCAAGAGACCCAGTACTTC. It encodes CASSFPGQGMGGQETQYF.

J is TRBJ2-7 and V is TRBV12-5; 7 bases map to TRBD1. Germline CDR1 LGHNT, CDR2 FRNRAP. The CDR3 covers 17 residues. The ends lost 4 bases at V and 3 bases at J; junction bases unmatched: 15. Written as DNA, the CDR3 is TGTGCTAGTGGTTCCCCGCCCGATTCCGGGACAGTCTACGAGCAGTACTTC. Amino acid sequence: CASGSPPDSGTVYEQYF.

V usage is TRBV28 and J usage is TRBJ1-2; TRBD1 might be the D (5 bases). Germline lookup yields CDR1 MDHEN and CDR2 SYDVKM. This CDR3 is built from 14 residues. The V and J ends lost 5 bases and 4 bases respectively, with 14 bases between them. CDR3 bases: TGTGCCAGCAGTCGGACCGCAGGGTCCTATGGCTACACCTTC. Its protein product is CASSRTAGSYGYTF.

CDR3 DNA sequence: TGTGCCAGCACTCCAGACCTGGGGGCCTATGGCTACACCTTC. It encodes CASTPDLGAYGYTF. The chain uses TRBV6-5 and TRBJ1-2; maybe TRBD1 (6 bases). V lost 7 bases to trimming and J lost 4 bases, with 16 bases between them. This CDR3 has 14 amino acids. Germline lookup yields CDR1 MNHEY and CDR2 SVGAGI.

In its sample, this clone was seen a few times. This chain connects TRBV29-1 to TRBJ1-2; 9 bases match TRBD1. After removal of 7 bases from V and 5 bases from J, the junction contained 5 bases not matched to a gene. From germline, CDR1 is SQVTM and CDR2 ANQGSEA. The CDR3 contains 12 residues. CDR3 DNA: TGCAGCGGGGGACAGGGCGATTATGGCTACACCTTC. It encodes CSGGQGDYGYTF.

V and J are TRBV30 and TRBJ2-7; 7 bases agree with TRBD1. CDR3 size: 15 residues. Looked up from germline, CDR1 is GTSNPN and CDR2 is SVGIG (reference sequence). The J segment lost 0 bases and the V segment lost 4 bases, leaving 9 bases of the junction unmatched. In nucleotides, the CDR3 is TGTGCCTGGAAAAGGGGGCAGGGAAGCTCCTACGAGCAGTACTTC. It is translated as CAWKRGQGSSYEQYF.

V is TRBV5-1 and J is TRBJ1-6; D not resolved. The CDR3 has 15 residues. Germline CDR1 reads SGHRS; CDR2 reads YFSETQ. V lost 0 bases, J lost 0 bases, and 4 bases lay in between. The CDR3 DNA sequence: TGCGCCAGCAGCTTGGCAAACTCCTATAATTCACCCCTCCACTTT. Protein sequence: CASSLANSYNSPLHF.

This clone showed up just a few times. This chain uses TRBV6-5 with TRBJ2-3; D is undetermined. V lost 5 bases, J lost 6 bases, and 18 bases lay in between. From germline, CDR1 is MNHEY and CDR2 SVGAGI. The CDR3 runs 15 residues. For the CDR3, the DNA is TGTGCCAGCAGTCCACGCCGGGTCCCCGGGGATACGCAGTATTTT. Protein sequence: CASSPRRVPGDTQYF.

The chain joins TRBV28 to TRBJ2-7; 7 nucleotides match TRBD1. Germline-derived CDR1 and CDR2 are MDHEN and SYDVKM. V dropped 6 bases and J dropped 2; count of bases not matched to a gene: 10. The CDR3 contains 15 residues. CDR3 loop: CASSTPGQFPYEQYF. The CDR3 bases are TGTGCCAGCAGCACCCCGGGACAGTTTCCCTACGAGCAGTACTTC.

This chain joins TRBV28 and TRBJ2-6; perhaps TRBD2 as D (6 bases). The CDR3 runs to 16 residues. Germline loops: CDR1 MDHEN, CDR2 SYDVKM. The V end was cut by 6 bases, the J end by 2 bases, with 14 bases between. CDR3 bases: TGTGCCAGCAGCCGCCGTCCGGGGGCTGGGGCCAACGTCCTGACTTTC. It translates to CASSRRPGAGANVLTF.

This rearrangement joins TRBV6-5 to TRBJ1-4; no definite D call. CDR1 and CDR2 (germline): MNHEY, SVGAGI. V lost 6 bases to trimming and J lost 0 bases, with 8 bases between them. This CDR3 has 14 amino acids. The CDR3 protein is CASRQVPTNEKLFF. As DNA, the CDR3 is TGTGCCAGCAGGCAGGTTCCAACTAATGAAAAACTGTTTTTT.

The chain combines TRBV30 with TRBJ2-7; 8 bases agree with TRBD2. Germline CDR1 and CDR2: GTSNPN and SVGIG (reference sequence). The CDR3 length is 15 residues. The V gene end was trimmed by 3 bases and the J gene end by 3 bases; junction bases not matched to a gene: 10. For the CDR3, the DNA is TGTGCCTGGAGAAGGCGGGGGGCTGGGTACTACGAGCAGTACTTC. It specifies CAWRRRGAGYYEQYF.

J is TRBJ2-3 and V is TRBV3-1 (or the pseudogene TRBV3-2); 12 positions match TRBD2. This CDR3 comprises 16 residues. J lost 2 bases, V lost 3 bases, and 3 bases had no gene match. Germline CDR1 is LGHDT and CDR2 is YNNKEL (reference sequence). This CDR3 reads CASSQLAGGPTDTQYF. The CDR3 DNA reads as TGTGCCAGCAGCCAGCTAGCGGGGGGGCCCACAGATACGCAGTATTTT.